The 21 T cell receptor beta chains below come from one sample, sequenced in a study of CD8 T cells in Susac syndrome. Reverse transcription of about 0.5 to 1 ug RNA was carried out with random hexamers. TCRdb itself ran the immunoSEQ multiplex PCR reads through MiXCR, one entry per CDR3 protein. The table records 55,000 to 75,000 distinct CDR3 sequences, roughly 93% of them present only once. Sequenced input: CD4+ T cells from PBMCs. The receptors here all came from a human donor with Susac syndrome.

This clonotype was seen only a few times. Germline is not matched at one junction end, which may reflect a read error. This chain links TRBV6-2 or TRBV6-3 with TRBJ2-3, with a tentative D call TRBD2 (6 bases). The CDR3 covers 14 residues. In germline, CDR1 is MNHEY, CDR2 SVGEGT. As DNA, the CDR3 is TGTGCCAGCGGAAGGGGACTTCGCACGGATACGCAGTATTTT. This gives the protein CASGRGLRTDTQYF.

This clonotype was observed a few times. V is TRBV6-5 and J is TRBJ1-6; 7 nucleotides line up with TRBD1. The germline V gene encodes CDR1 MNHEY and CDR2 SVGAGI. The CDR3 runs 14 residues. The ends lost 8 bases at V and 6 bases at J; junction bases unmatched: 7. The CDR3 loop is CASSVAGGNSPLHF. The CDR3 DNA sequence: TGTGCCAGCTCCGTCGCAGGGGGTAATTCACCCCTCCACTTT.

The rearrangement links TRBV18 to TRBJ2-5; 8 positions match TRBD1. The CDR3 has 16 amino acids. The V segment lost 1 base and the J segment 3 bases; nucleotides outside the gene matches: 7. Germline values: CDR1 KGHSH, CDR2 LQKENI. The CDR3 coding sequence is TGTGCCAGCTCACCACTCGACAGGGGTCGGGAAGAGACCCAGTACTTC. Translation: CASSPLDRGREETQYF. The entire variable domain, with the rest obtained from reference TRBV18 and TRBJ2-5, is as follows: NAGVMQNPRHLVRRRGQEARLRCSPMKGHSHVYWYRQLPEEGLKFMVYLQKENIIDESGMPKERFSAEFPKEGPSILRIQQVVRGDSAAYFCASSPLDRGREETQYFGPGTRLLVL.

V gene TRBV20-1 combines with J gene TRBJ2-5; TRBD2 matches at 11 bases. Germline V gives CDR1 DFQATT, CDR2 SNEGSKA (reference sequence). CDR3 length: 18 residues. V gave up 3 bases and J gave up 0 bases; unmatched junction bases: 12. As DNA, the CDR3 is TGCAGTGCTAGGGGGCTCCGACTAGCGGGGATGTACCAAGAGACCCAGTACTTC. Encoded protein: CSARGLRLAGMYQETQYF.

This chain connects TRBV5-1 to TRBJ1-1; 10 bases align to TRBD1. The trim removed 2 bases at V and 1 base at J, leaving 5 bases unmatched. Germline V gene lookup returns CDR1 SGHRS and CDR2 YFSETQ. CDR3 size: 16 residues. The CDR3 DNA reads TGCGCCAGCAGCTTTTTGGACAGGGGGTCGAACACTGAAGCTTTCTTT. Encoded protein: CASSFLDRGSNTEAFF.

This sequence joins TRBV7-3 and TRBJ2-2, with 10 bases lining up with TRBD2. The trim removed 5 bases at V and 5 bases at J, leaving 2 bases unmatched. The length of the CDR3 is 14 residues. Germline values: CDR1 SGHTA, CDR2 FQGTGA. This chain's CDR3 is CASSRTSGTGELFF. For the CDR3, the DNA is TGTGCCAGCAGCAGGACTAGCGGAACCGGGGAGCTGTTTTTT.

V is TRBV7-2 and J is TRBJ1-2; possibly TRBD1 for D (5 bases). The CDR3 has 14 residues. Trimming removed 1 base from V and 1 base from J, with 7 bases in between. In germline, CDR1 is SGHTA, CDR2 FQGNSA. CDR3 amino acids: CASSLDRSNYGYTF. The CDR3 nucleotides are TGTGCCAGCAGCTTAGACAGGAGTAACTATGGCTACACCTTC.

The V call is TRBV4-3, the J call TRBJ2-7, with 9 bases identical to TRBD1. V dropped 3 bases and J dropped 4; count of bases not matched to a gene: 4. Germline V gene sequence: CDR1 LGHNA, CDR2 YSLEER. The CDR3 spans 14 residues. DNA of the CDR3: TGCGCCAGCAGCCAGAACGACAGGGGGTACGAGCAGTACTTC. Translating gives CASSQNDRGYEQYF.

This rearrangement joins TRBV7-2 to TRBJ2-7; D possibly corresponds to TRBD1 (5 bases). Germline V CDR1 and CDR2: SGHTA, FQGNSA. V gave up 1 base and J gave up 6 bases, with 13 bases separating them. This CDR3 spans 14 amino acids. DNA of the CDR3: TGTGCCAGCAGCTTAGGGGGCAGGGTGGGCGAGCAGTACTTC. This gives the protein CASSLGGRVGEQYF.

The V call is TRBV7-2, the J call TRBJ2-7, with a possible D match to TRBD2 (5 bases). V was trimmed by 5 bases and J by 6 bases, leaving 14 bases between them. This CDR3 has 13 residues. Germline values: CDR1 SGHTA, CDR2 FQGNSA. CDR3 DNA: TGTGCCAGCAGCCCCCTCCGGGGATCCGAGCAGTACTTC. Amino acid sequence: CASSPLRGSEQYF. The full variable domain, its missing parts supplied by reference TRBV7-2 and TRBJ2-7, is GAGVSQSPSNKVTEKGKDVELRCDPISGHTALYWYRQSLGQGLEFLIYFQGNSAPDKSGLPSDRFSAERTGGSVSTLTIQRTQQEDSAVYLCASSPLRGSEQYFGPGTRLTVT.

The gene calls are TRBV7-9 and TRBJ2-7, with 9 bases that match TRBD1. Germline assignment: CDR1 SEHNR and CDR2 FQNEAQ (reference sequence). Trimming took 5 bases from V and 2 from J; bases not matched to a gene: 1. This CDR3 comprises 13 residues. The CDR3 nucleotides are TGTGCCAGCAGCCGACAGGGGGCCTACGAGCAGTACTTC. It translates to CASSRQGAYEQYF.

V gene TRBV6-5 combines with J gene TRBJ1-5; 8 positions agree with TRBD1. J was trimmed by 3 bases and V by 8 bases; bases with no gene match: 6. The CDR3 is 14 amino acids. The germline V gene has CDR1 MNHEY and CDR2 SVGAGI. CDR3 loop: CASRRDRSNQPQHF. The CDR3 nucleotides read TGTGCCAGCCGCCGGGACAGGTCCAATCAGCCCCAGCATTTT.

This clonotype was recorded once. This rearrangement joins TRBV7-2 to TRBJ1-4, with D unresolved. The CDR3 spans 14 residues. Germline CDR1 SGHTA, CDR2 FQGNSA. Trimming pared 1 base from V and 8 bases from J, leaving 11 bases between. The CDR3 loop is CASSLEGYTEKLFF. For the CDR3, the DNA is TGTGCCAGCAGCTTAGAAGGCTACACCGAAAAACTGTTTTTT.

The V and J genes are TRBV7-3 and TRBJ2-5; TRBD2 matches at 11 bases. After removal of 4 bases from V and 0 bases from J, the junction contained 1 base not matched to a gene. The CDR3 is 15 residues long. The V gene's germline CDR1 is SGHTA and CDR2 FQGTGA. CDR3 DNA: TGTGCCAGCAGCTATAGCGGGGGGGACCAAGAGACCCAGTACTTC. Translated: CASSYSGGDQETQYF.

The chain is built from TRBV7-8 and TRBJ1-4; no reliable D call. V was clipped by 1 base and J by 3 bases, with 9 bases between them. Germline values: CDR1 SGHVS, CDR2 FQNEAQ. The CDR3 is made up of 15 amino acids. The CDR3 nucleotides are TGTGCCAGCAGCTTAGGCGGGGTGGCTAATGAAAAACTGTTTTTT. Translated, it gives CASSLGGVANEKLFF.

The V gene is TRBV10-3, the J gene TRBJ2-3, with D possibly being TRBD2 (6 bases). Trimming left V 6 bases short and J 3 bases short, with 10 bases between. CDR3 length: 13 residues. Germline V CDR1 and CDR2: ENHRY, SYGVKD. The CDR3 region has the DNA TGTGCCATCAGAGACGGGGGAACAGATACGCAGTATTTT. Translated, it gives CAIRDGGTDTQYF.

This chain links TRBV12-3 or TRBV12-4 with TRBJ2-1, with 8 bases fitting TRBD2. The ends lost 3 bases at V and 3 bases at J; junction bases unmatched: 4. CDR3 length equals 15 residues. The CDR3 loop is CASSLVAGSYNEQFF. Written as DNA, the CDR3 is TGTGCCAGCAGTTTGGTAGCGGGGAGCTACAATGAGCAGTTCTTC.

Only one count was recorded for this clonotype. The chain is built from TRBV3-1 and TRBJ1-2; perhaps TRBD1 as D (5 bases). There are 15 residues in the CDR3. V lost 2 bases to trimming and J lost 4 bases, with 14 bases between them. The V gene's germline CDR1 is LGHDT and CDR2 YNNKEL (reference sequence). DNA of the CDR3: TGTGCCAGCAGCCAACAGGGCGGACTATCCTATGGCTACACCTTC. This gives the protein CASSQQGGLSYGYTF. The whole variable domain, remainder taken from reference TRBV3-1 and TRBJ1-2, is DTAVSQTPKYLVTQMGNDKSIKCEQNLGHDTMYWYKQDSKKFLKIMFSYNNKELIINETVPNRFSPKSPDKAHLNLHINSLELGDSAVYFCASSQQGGLSYGYTFGSGTRLTVV.

The chain couples TRBV7-6 to TRBJ1-1, with D unclear. Looked up from germline, CDR1 is SGHVS and CDR2 is FNYEAQ. V was shortened by 2 bases and J by 5 bases, with 12 bases between the two germline ends. There are 14 residues in the CDR3. The CDR3 DNA reads TGTGCCAGCAGCTTAAACCCCATCGGAACTGAAGCTTTCTTT. It yields the protein CASSLNPIGTEAFF. Full variable domain (remainder filled in from reference TRBV7-6 and TRBJ1-1): GAGVSQSPRYKVTKRGQDVALRCDPISGHVSLYWYRQALGQGPEFLTYFNYEAQQDKSGLPNDRFSAERPEGSISTLTIQRTEQRDSAMYRCASSLNPIGTEAFFGQGTRLTVV.

This sequence joins TRBV28 and TRBJ1-1, with D unclear. V lost 10 bases and J lost 0, with 12 bases in between. Looked up from germline, CDR1 is MDHEN and CDR2 is SYDVKM. This CDR3 comprises 13 residues. This CDR3 is CATGPTMNTEAFF. The CDR3 region has the DNA TGTGCCACCGGACCTACCATGAACACTGAAGCTTTCTTT.

V usage is TRBV20-1 and J usage is TRBJ1-4, with 7 bases aligning to TRBD1. Germline values: CDR1 DFQATT, CDR2 SNEGSKA (reference sequence). Losses at the gene ends were 0 bases for V and 0 bases for J; bases not matched to a gene: 1. There are 15 residues in the CDR3. The CDR3 reads CSARDGTATNEKLFF. In nucleotides, the CDR3 is TGCAGTGCTAGAGACGGGACAGCAACTAATGAAAAACTGTTTTTT.